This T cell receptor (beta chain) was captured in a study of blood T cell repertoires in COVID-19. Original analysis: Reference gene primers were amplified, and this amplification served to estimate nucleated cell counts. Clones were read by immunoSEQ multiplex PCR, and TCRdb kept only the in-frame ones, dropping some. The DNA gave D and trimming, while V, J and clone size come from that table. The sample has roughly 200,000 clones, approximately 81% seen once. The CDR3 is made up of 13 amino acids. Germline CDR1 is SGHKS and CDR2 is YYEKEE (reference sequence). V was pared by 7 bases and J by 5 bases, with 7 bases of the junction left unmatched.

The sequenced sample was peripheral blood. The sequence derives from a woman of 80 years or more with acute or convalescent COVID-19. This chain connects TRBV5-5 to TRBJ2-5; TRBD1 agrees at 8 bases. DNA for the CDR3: TGTGCCAGCCCTTACCAGGGGGCGGAGACCCAGTACTTC. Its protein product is CASPYQGAETQYF.